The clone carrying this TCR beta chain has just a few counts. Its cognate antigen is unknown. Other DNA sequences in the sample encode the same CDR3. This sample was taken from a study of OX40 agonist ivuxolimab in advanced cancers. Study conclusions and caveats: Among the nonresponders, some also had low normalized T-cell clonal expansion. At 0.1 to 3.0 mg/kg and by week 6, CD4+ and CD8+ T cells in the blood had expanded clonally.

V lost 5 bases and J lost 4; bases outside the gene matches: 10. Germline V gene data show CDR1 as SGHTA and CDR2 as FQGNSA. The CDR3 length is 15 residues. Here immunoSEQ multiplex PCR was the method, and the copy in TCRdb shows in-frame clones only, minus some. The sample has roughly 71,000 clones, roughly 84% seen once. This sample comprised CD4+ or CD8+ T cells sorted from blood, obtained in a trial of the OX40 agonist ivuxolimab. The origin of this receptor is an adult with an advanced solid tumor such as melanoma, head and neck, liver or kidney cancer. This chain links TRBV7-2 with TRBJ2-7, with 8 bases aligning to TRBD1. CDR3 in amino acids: CASSLTGGSGYEQYF. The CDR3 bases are TGTGCCAGCAGCCTAACAGGGGGGTCTGGATACGAGCAGTACTTC.